This T cell receptor beta chain was found in a study of OX40 agonist ivuxolimab in advanced cancers. Study-wide context: Ivuxolimab, which targeted the costimulatory receptor OX40 (CD134), was an agonistic, fully human IgG2 monoclonal antibody. Intravenous ivuxolimab was administered to patients every 2 weeks at six dose levels: 0.01, 0.1, 0.3, 1.5, 3 and 10 mg/kg. Among the approximately 50 dose-escalation patients, around 19 had hepatocellular carcinoma, approximately 15 melanoma, 9 renal cell carcinoma and 9 head and neck cancer. The dose-escalation cohort was approximately 83% male with a mean age of about 60 years, ranging from roughly 20 to 80. Prior anti-PD-1, anti-PD-L1 or anti-CTLA-4 therapy was permitted, and checkpoint inhibitors had been received by under 50% of dose-escalation patients. Partial responses occurred in three dose-escalation patients: two with cutaneous melanoma and one with hepatocellular carcinoma. The purpose of peripheral TCRbeta sequencing was to test whether ivuxolimab changed TCR sequence diversity and led to clonal T-cell expansion. The paper covers the monotherapy dose-escalation part of the phase I ivuxolimab trial, which included N of about 51 patients.

The germline V gene provides CDR1 MNHEY and CDR2 SVGAGI. Trimming costs V 5 bases and J 8 bases, and their ends lie 19 bases apart. From the cysteine through the phenylalanine, the CDR3 covers 15 amino acids. Only the CDR3 DNA stays, 45 bases, in frame from base 1. Comments on this clone: Its target antigen remains unknown. Base qualities are not recorded, but no much larger clone differs from it by a single base.

For sequencing of the TCRbeta CDR3 region, genomic DNA was extracted from the sorted cells. The immunoSEQ Assay was used for sequencing of TCRbeta CDR3 regions. TCRdb took over this immuneACCESS table, retaining in-frame rearrangements with V and J assigned. Such tables are incomplete; in checked studies, under half of the missing clones stem from an unresolved V gene, and the remainder is unexplained. A total of 70,000 to 90,000 clones appear in this sample, around 81% of them only once. The ten largest clones capture around 1.8% of the sample. Patients with a history of autoimmune disease or receiving systemic immunosuppression were excluded from the trial. Peripheral blood for TCR sequencing was collected from all dose cohorts at baseline, on cycle 4 day 1, and on cycle 7 day 1. The samples were drawn from a first-in-human, open-label, multicenter phase I dose-escalation trial of ivuxolimab. Adults with locally advanced or metastatic melanoma, renal cell carcinoma, hepatocellular carcinoma or head and neck squamous cell carcinoma were enrolled in the trial. Before TCR sequencing, CD4+ T cells and CD8+ T cells from peripheral blood were sorted into separate populations.

Beyond this particular receptor, the publication reports: Clonal expansion of both CD4+ and CD8+ blood T cells was observed from baseline to week 6 at doses 0.1 to 3.0 mg/kg. In partial responders in the 0.1-3.0 mg/kg groups, normalized peripheral clonal expansion was found to be among the lowest, especially among CD8+ T cells. Low levels of normalized T-cell clonal expansion were also seen in some patients who did not respond. After ivuxolimab, more expanded clones were found on average in CD8+ T cells than in CD4+ T cells. The antigen specificity of the peripheral T cells that underwent clonal expansion was not determined.

In this chain, TRBV6-5 is recombined with TRBJ2-1; the D gene is not confidently resolved. This receptor was identified in an adult with an advanced solid tumor such as melanoma, head and neck, liver or kidney cancer. This specimen consisted of CD4+ or CD8+ T cells sorted from blood, obtained in a trial of the OX40 agonist ivuxolimab. Here is the DNA: TGTGCCAGCAGTCGCATGCCAGCGAGCAGAGATGAGCAGTTCTTC. Protein translation: CASSRMPASRDEQFF.